Sequencing of this TCR beta chain was carried out in a study of blood T cell repertoires in COVID-19. About the study: Acute and convalescent COVID-19 samples came from the United States, Italy and Spain. From T cells, B-cell-depleted T cells, or PBMCs came the material, which was cDNA or gDNA.

Recovered Cohort 3 donors showed two negative PCRs, clearance, or symptom resolution. Study processing details: Reference gene primers were amplified, and this amplification served to estimate nucleated cell counts. Assay: immunoSEQ multiplex PCR; the TCRdb copy retains only in-frame clones and omits some. That table gives V, J and clone size, and the DNA gave D and trimming. Seen here are hundreds of thousands of clones, about 82% observed once, and the top ten hold around 2.1%. The receptor's source is a woman in her fifties or sixties who had recovered from COVID-19. The sequenced sample consisted of PBMCs or T cells enriched from blood (not recorded which).

The CDR3 DNA is TGCGCCAGCAGCACTGGGGCGAATGAAAAACTGTTTTTT. Its translation: CASSTGANEKLFF. The chain carries TRBV5-1 and TRBJ1-4, with D perhaps TRBD1 (5 bases). There are 13 residues in the CDR3. V was clipped by 4 bases and J by 5 bases, with 9 bases between them. Germline assignment: CDR1 SGHRS and CDR2 YFSETQ.